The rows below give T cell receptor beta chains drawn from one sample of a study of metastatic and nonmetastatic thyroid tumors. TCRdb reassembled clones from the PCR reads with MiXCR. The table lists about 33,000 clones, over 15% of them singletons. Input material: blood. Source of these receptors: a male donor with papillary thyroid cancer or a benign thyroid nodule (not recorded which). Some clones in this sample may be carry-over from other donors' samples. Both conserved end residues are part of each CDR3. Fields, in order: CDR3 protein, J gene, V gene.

CDR3: CASSDRLTYGYTF
J: TRBJ1-2
V: TRBV6-1

CDR3: CASSLGTGRTSGRINEQFF
J: TRBJ2-1
V: TRBV11-3

CDR3: CASRLPGPSNEQFF
J: TRBJ2-1
V: TRBV28

CDR3: CASIAQGAVANVLTF
J: TRBJ2-6
V: TRBV7-2

CDR3: CASRGTSGGSYNEQFF
J: TRBJ2-1
V: TRBV6-1

CDR3: CASSEMASGRASVNEQFF
J: TRBJ2-1
V: TRBV6-1

CDR3: CASSYTGGGTYGYTF
J: TRBJ1-2
V: TRBV11-2

CDR3: CASSRSGPSYNEQFF
J: TRBJ2-1
V: TRBV5-4

CDR3: CSAWETGGWAGELFF
J: TRBJ2-2
V: TRBV20-1

CDR3: CASSFKSGRTTGELFF
J: TRBJ2-2
V: TRBV5-6

CDR3: CASSAGGGVSPLHF
J: TRBJ1-6
V: TRBV7-3

CDR3: CASISLGENYGYTF
J: TRBJ1-2
V: TRBV28

CDR3: CASSTVQGSYSYGYTF
J: TRBJ1-2
V: TRBV27

CDR3: CASSYGGDGFSGANVLTF
J: TRBJ2-6
V: TRBV6-5

CDR3: CATRRQETQYF
J: TRBJ2-5
V: TRBV15

CDR3: CSARVLGQGPDGYTF
J: TRBJ1-2
V: TRBV20-1

CDR3: CASSLSSGLAKNIQYF
J: TRBJ2-4
V: TRBV7-2

CDR3: CASSPSNQETQYF
J: TRBJ2-5
V: TRBV6-2/TRBV6-3

CDR3: CASSSQPGPTSNYGYTF
J: TRBJ1-2
V: TRBV7-8

CDR3: CASSPSGPGYTF
J: TRBJ1-2
V: TRBV7-9

CDR3: CASSPPRRGYQETQYF
J: TRBJ2-5
V: TRBV18

CDR3: CASRSRDRGPTNEKLFF
J: TRBJ1-4
V: TRBV19

CDR3: CSAIRGSTDTQYF
J: TRBJ2-3
V: TRBV20-1

CDR3: CASSPGGELQETQYF
J: TRBJ2-5
V: TRBV9

CDR3: CASSFTGANVLTF
J: TRBJ2-6
V: TRBV5-1

CDR3: CSARVASGSKDTQYF
J: TRBJ2-3
V: TRBV20-1

CDR3: CASTGEGKNSPLHF
J: TRBJ1-6
V: TRBV6-1

CDR3: CASSGDWWVAGELFF
J: TRBJ2-2
V: TRBV12-3/TRBV12-4

CDR3: CASSSRGLANYGYTF
J: TRBJ1-2
V: TRBV27

CDR3: CASSGDRGIYEQYF
J: TRBJ2-7
V: TRBV10-2

CDR3: CAISEETVGQPQHF
J: TRBJ1-5
V: TRBV10-3

CDR3: CATQGGRATEAFF
J: TRBJ1-1
V: TRBV24-1

CDR3: CATSSDRGLNTGELFF
J: TRBJ2-2
V: TRBV15

CDR3: CSARARVGSNQPQHF
J: TRBJ1-5
V: TRBV20-1

CDR3: CASSSSITGYQETQYF
J: TRBJ2-5
V: TRBV5-1

CDR3: CASIALAVNSGANVLTF
J: TRBJ2-6
V: TRBV19

CDR3: CSATDPLTVNTEAFF
J: TRBJ1-1
V: TRBV20-1

CDR3: CASRPGTGGRPQHF
J: TRBJ1-5
V: TRBV6-1

CDR3: CASIYGNGQTNEQYF
J: TRBJ2-7
V: TRBV12-3/TRBV12-4

CDR3: CAIRRGPGDSPLHF
J: TRBJ1-6
V: TRBV27

CDR3: CASIDGGGTNEQFF
J: TRBJ2-1
V: TRBV6-2/TRBV6-3

CDR3: CASSVGPPGNTIYF
J: TRBJ1-3
V: TRBV9

CDR3: CASVNAVLGQSFF
J: TRBJ1-1
V: TRBV6-1

CDR3: CASTSFSRRAASEQFF
J: TRBJ2-1
V: TRBV28

CDR3: CASSLNGGWECYTF
J: TRBJ1-2
V: TRBV7-2

CDR3: CASSSRELEQFF
J: TRBJ2-1
V: TRBV27